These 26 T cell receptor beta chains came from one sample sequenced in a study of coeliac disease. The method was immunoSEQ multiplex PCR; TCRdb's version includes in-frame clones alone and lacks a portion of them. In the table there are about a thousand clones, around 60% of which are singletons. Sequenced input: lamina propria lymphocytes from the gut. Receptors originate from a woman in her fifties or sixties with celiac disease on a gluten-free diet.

The CDR3 sequence: CASSLGQGIDEQFF. CDR3 bases: TGCGCCAGCAGCCTAGGACAGGGGATCGATGAGCAGTTCTTC. V usage is TRBV4-1 and J usage is TRBJ2-1; 9 bases agree with TRBD1. V was pared by 4 bases and J by 8 bases, with 6 bases of the junction left unmatched. The CDR3 length is 14 residues. In germline, CDR1 is MGHRA, CDR2 YSYEKL.

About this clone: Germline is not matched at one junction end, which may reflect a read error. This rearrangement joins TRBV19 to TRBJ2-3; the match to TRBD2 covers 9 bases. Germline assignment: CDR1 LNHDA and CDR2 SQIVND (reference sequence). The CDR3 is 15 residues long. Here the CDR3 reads CASSSAGTSTDAQYF. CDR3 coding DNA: TGTGCCAGTAGTTCGGCGGGGACTAGCACAGATGCGCAGTATTTT.

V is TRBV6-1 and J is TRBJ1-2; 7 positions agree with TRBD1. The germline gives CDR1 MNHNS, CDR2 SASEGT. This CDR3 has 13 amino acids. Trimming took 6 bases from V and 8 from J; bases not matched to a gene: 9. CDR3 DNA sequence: TGTGCCAGCAGGATGGGACAGTTAGAAGGCTACACCTTC. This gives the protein CASRMGQLEGYTF.

CDR3 nucleotides: TGTGCCAGCAGCGTAGCCGTGGGGGGGACTCCCGGGGAGCTGTTTTTT. Protein: CASSVAVGGTPGELFF. The chain links TRBV9 to TRBJ2-2, with 7 positions matching TRBD2. J lost 6 bases, V lost 0 bases, and 8 bases had no gene match. This CDR3 spans 16 amino acids. The germline V gene has CDR1 SGDLS and CDR2 YYNGEE.

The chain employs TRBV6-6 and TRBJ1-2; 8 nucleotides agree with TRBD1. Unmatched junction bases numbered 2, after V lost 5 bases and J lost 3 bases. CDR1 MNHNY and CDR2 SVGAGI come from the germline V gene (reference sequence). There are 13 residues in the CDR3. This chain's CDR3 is CASSPTGDYGYTF. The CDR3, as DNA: TGTGCCAGCAGTCCGACAGGGGACTATGGCTACACCTTC.

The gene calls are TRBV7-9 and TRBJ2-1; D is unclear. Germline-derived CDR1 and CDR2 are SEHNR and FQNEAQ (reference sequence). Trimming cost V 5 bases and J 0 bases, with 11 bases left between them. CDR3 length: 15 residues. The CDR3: CASSPHGSSYNEQFF. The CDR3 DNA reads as TGTGCCAGCAGCCCGCACGGTAGCTCCTACAATGAGCAGTTCTTC.

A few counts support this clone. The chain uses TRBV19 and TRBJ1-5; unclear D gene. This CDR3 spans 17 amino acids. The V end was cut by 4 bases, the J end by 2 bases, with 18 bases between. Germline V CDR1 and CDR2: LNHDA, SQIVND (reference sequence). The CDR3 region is CASSTRWGAWGNQPQHF. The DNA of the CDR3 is TGTGCCAGTAGTACCCGGTGGGGAGCCTGGGGCAATCAGCCCCAGCATTTT.

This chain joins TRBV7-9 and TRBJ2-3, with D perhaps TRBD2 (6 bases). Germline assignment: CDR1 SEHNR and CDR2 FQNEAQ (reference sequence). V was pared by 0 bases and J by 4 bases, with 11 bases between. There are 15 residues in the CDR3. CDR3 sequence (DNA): TGTGCCAGCAGCTTAGCGGATGCGGGGTCAGATACGCAGTATTTT. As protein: CASSLADAGSDTQYF.

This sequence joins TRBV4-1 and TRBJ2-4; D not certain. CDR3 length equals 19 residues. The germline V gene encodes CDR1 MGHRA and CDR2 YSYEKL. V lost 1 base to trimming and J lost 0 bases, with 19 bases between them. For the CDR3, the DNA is TGCGCCAGCAGCCAAGTCTTAGAACTCCAATTGCTAGCCAAAAACATTCAGTACTTC. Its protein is CASSQVLELQLLAKNIQYF.

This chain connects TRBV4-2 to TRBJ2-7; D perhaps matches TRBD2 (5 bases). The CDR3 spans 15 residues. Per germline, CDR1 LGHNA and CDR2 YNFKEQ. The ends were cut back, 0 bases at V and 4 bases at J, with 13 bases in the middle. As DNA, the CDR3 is TGTGCCAGCAGCCAAGAAGGGAGCATCCCGTACGAGCAGTACTTC. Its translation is CASSQEGSIPYEQYF.

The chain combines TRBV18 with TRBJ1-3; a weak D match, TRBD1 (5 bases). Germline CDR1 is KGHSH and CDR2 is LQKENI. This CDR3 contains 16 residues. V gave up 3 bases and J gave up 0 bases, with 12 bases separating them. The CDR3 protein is CASSPRRGVSGNTIYF. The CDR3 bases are TGTGCCAGCTCACCCCGACGGGGGGTCTCTGGAAACACCATATATTTT.

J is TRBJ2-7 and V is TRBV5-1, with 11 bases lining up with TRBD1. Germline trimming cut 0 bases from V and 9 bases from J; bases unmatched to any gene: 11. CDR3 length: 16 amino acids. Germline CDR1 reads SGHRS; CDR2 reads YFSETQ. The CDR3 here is CASSLGGTGGFVGQYF. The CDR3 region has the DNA TGCGCCAGCAGCTTGGGCGGGACAGGGGGTTTTGTTGGGCAGTACTTC.

CDR3: CASSDRRTGPSTDTQYF. The CDR3 nucleotides read TGTGCCAGCAGTGATCGTCGAACAGGGCCGAGCACAGATACGCAGTATTTT. The chain uses TRBV6-1 and TRBJ2-3, with D possibly being TRBD1 (6 bases). CDR3 length: 17 amino acids. Trimming pared 3 bases from V and 0 bases from J, leaving 16 bases between. The germline gives CDR1 MNHNS, CDR2 SASEGT.

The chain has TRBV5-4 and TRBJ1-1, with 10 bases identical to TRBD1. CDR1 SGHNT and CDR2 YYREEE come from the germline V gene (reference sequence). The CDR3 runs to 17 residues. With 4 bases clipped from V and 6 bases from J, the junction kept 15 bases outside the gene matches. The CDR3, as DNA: TGTGCCAGCAGCGGAACCGGGACAGGGGCGGGGATCTCTGAAGCTTTCTTT. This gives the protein CASSGTGTGAGISEAFF. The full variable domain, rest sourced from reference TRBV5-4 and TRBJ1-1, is ETGVTQSPTHLIKTRGQQVTLRCSSQSGHNTVSWYQQALGQGPQFIFQYYREEENGRGNFPPRFSGLQFPNYSSELNVNALELDDSALYLCASSGTGTGAGISEAFFGQGTRLTVV.

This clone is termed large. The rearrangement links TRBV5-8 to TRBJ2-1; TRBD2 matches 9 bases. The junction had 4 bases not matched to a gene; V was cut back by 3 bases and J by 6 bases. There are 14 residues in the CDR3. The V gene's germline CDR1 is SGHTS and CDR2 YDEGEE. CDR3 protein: CASSSRGGPNEQFF. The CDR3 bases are TGTGCCAGCAGCTCGCGGGGGGGCCCCAATGAGCAGTTCTTC.

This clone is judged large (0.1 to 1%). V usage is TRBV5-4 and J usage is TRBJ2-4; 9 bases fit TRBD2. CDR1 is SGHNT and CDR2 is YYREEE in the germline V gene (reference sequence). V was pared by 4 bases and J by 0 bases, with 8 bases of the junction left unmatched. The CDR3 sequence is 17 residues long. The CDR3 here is CASSPGLAPLAKNIQYF. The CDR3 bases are TGTGCCAGCAGCCCCGGACTAGCGCCCCTAGCCAAAAACATTCAGTACTTC.

This CDR3 reads CASSTPRGAYEQYF. The CDR3 region has the DNA TGCGCCAGCAGTACCCCCCGGGGGGCCTACGAGCAGTACTTC. The chain couples TRBV10-2 to TRBJ2-7; TRBD2 aligns across 7 bases. The germline V gene has CDR1 WSHSY and CDR2 SAAADI. V was clipped by 5 bases and J by 2 bases; unmatched bases: 6. The CDR3 covers 14 residues.

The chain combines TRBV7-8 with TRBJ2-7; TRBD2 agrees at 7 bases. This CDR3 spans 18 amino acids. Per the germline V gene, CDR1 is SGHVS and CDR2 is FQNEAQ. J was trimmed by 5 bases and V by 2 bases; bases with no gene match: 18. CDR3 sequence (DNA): TGTGCCAGCAGCTTATCTTGGCAGGGCCTAGCGGTGGGGAACGAGCAGTACTTC. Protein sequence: CASSLSWQGLAVGNEQYF.

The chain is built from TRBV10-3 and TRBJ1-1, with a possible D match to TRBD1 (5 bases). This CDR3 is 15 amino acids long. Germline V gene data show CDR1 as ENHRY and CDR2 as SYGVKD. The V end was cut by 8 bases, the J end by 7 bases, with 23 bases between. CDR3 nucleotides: TGTGCCATCCGGGTAGTTGGGGCGAAAAGAAATGAAGCTTTCTTT. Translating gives CAIRVVGAKRNEAFF.

The CDR3 DNA reads as TGTGCCAGCAATGCCGGACAGGGAAGATCTAACTATGGCTACACCTTC. As protein: CASNAGQGRSNYGYTF. V gene TRBV6-6 combines with J gene TRBJ1-2, with TRBD1 matching 8 bases. Germline V gene data show CDR1 as MNHNY and CDR2 as SVGAGI (reference sequence). V was pared by 7 bases and J by 0 bases, with 10 bases of the junction left unmatched. This CDR3 is built from 16 residues.

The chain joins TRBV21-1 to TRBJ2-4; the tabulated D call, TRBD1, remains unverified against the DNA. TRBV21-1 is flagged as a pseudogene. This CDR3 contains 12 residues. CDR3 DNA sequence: TGTGCCAGCACCGCTGACAGAAACATTCAGTACTTC. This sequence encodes CASTADRNIQYF.

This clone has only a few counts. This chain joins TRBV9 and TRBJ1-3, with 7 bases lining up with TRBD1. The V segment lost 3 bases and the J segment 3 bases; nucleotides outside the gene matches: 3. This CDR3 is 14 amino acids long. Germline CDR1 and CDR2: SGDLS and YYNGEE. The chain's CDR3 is CASSEQGFGNTIYF. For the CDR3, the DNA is TGTGCCAGCAGCGAACAGGGGTTTGGAAACACCATATATTTT.

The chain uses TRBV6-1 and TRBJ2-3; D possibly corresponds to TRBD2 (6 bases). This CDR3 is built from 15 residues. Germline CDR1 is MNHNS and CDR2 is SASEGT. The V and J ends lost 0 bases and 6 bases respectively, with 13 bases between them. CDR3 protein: CASSEARGSRDTQYF. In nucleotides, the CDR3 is TGTGCCAGCAGTGAAGCCCGGGGGTCGCGGGATACGCAGTATTTT.

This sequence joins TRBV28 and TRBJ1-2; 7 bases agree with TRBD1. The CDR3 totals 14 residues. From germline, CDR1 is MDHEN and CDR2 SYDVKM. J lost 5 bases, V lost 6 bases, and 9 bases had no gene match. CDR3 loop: CASRRWGQKYGYTF. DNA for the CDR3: TGTGCCAGCAGACGCTGGGGACAGAAGTATGGCTACACCTTC.

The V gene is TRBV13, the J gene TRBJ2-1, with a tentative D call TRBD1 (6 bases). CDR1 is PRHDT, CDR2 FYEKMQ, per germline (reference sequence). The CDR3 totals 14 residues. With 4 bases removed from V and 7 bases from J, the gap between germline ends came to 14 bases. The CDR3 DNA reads TGTGCCAGCAGCTCGTACGTACAGGGTAATGAGCAGTTCTTC. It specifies CASSSYVQGNEQFF.

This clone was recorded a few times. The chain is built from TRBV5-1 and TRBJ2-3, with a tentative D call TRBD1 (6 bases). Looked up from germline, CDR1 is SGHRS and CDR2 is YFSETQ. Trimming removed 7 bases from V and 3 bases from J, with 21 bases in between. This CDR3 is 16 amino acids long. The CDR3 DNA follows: TGCGCCAGCTGTATTCGGGAATTAAGGGGGACAGATACGCAGTATTTT. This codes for CASCIRELRGTDTQYF.